A single T cell receptor (beta chain) is shown here with its context. This entry comes from a study of blood T cell repertoires in COVID-19. Some clones are missing from TCRdb's copy, which holds only in-frame ones; the method was immunoSEQ multiplex PCR. The sample has around 310,000 clones, roughly 90% seen once. The CDR3 sequence is 18 residues long. Germline CDR1 reads SGHAT; CDR2 reads FQNNGV. V was clipped by 5 bases and J by 0 bases, with 17 bases between them. The TCR comes from a woman in her 50s with active or convalescent COVID-19. The J gene is TRBJ2-6, the V gene TRBV11-2, with a possible D match to TRBD1 (6 bases). Sequencing was performed on peripheral blood. CDR3 sequence (DNA): TGTGCCAGCAGCGCTATGGACAGCGTCAGCTCTGGGGCCAACGTCCTGACTTTC. Translating it yields CASSAMDSVSSGANVLTF.